This T cell receptor (beta chain) derives from a study of blood T cell repertoires in COVID-19. The authors' processing: How many nucleated cells were present was estimated from reference gene primer amplification. TCRdb's copy holds only in-frame clones and misses some; the assay was immunoSEQ multiplex PCR. V and J calls and clone size are given by that table; D and trimming were obtained from the DNA. The profile shows under 250,000 clones, 80% to 85% of them singletons. The CDR3 totals 16 residues. Germline V lookup: CDR1 MGHDK, CDR2 SYGVNS. Deletions cut 5 bases from V and 0 bases from J, with 17 bases between.

The TCR comes from a man aged 50 or older with active or convalescent COVID-19. Sequencing was carried out using peripheral blood. The rearrangement uses TRBV25-1 and TRBJ2-7; D might be TRBD2 (5 bases). CDR3 sequence: CASSRSGFSPSYEQYF. As DNA, the CDR3 is TGTGCCAGCAGTCGCTCGGGGTTTTCGCCCTCCTACGAGCAGTACTTC.